A selection of T cell receptor beta chains follows, all from one sample in a study of cytomegalovirus exposure and HLA in healthy donors. TCRdb keeps only in-frame clones here, not all; method: immunoSEQ multiplex PCR. Here the sample spans under 150,000 clones, 55% to 75% being singletons. The sample consisted of PBMCs. These receptors all stem from a man between 25 and 39 years old in good health and CMV-seropositive. Both conserved end residues are part of each CDR3. The D gene is left open where the match is weak. Size values are once, few and many counts, or a class for expanded clones, and some rows have none.

CDR3,DNA,D,size,J,V
CASSQDPRESHEQFF,TGCGCCAGCAGCCAAGATCCGCGGGAGAGCCATGAGCAGTTCTTC,TRBD2,-,TRBJ2-1,TRBV4-3
CASSGRRGQGNQKLFF,TGTGCCAGCAGTGGGCGGCGGGGGCAAGGGAATCAAAAACTGTTTTTT,-,few,TRBJ1-4,TRBV28
CASSFRGLYGYTF,TGTGCCAGCAGCTTTAGGGGGCTCTATGGCTACACCTTC,TRBD1,-,TRBJ1-2,TRBV11-2
CASTRDRQETQYF,TGTGCCAGCACCCGGGACAGACAAGAGACCCAGTACTTC,TRBD1,-,TRBJ2-5,TRBV6-1
CASSRRGSYEQYF,TGCGCCAGCAGCCGGAGGGGCTCCTACGAGCAGTACTTC,-,-,TRBJ2-7,TRBV5-1
CASSLLAGGPETQYF,TGTGCCAGCAGTTTACTAGCGGGAGGGCCTGAGACCCAGTACTTC,TRBD2,-,TRBJ2-5,TRBV27
CASSPRTGENEQYF,TGTGCCAGCTCACCACGGACAGGGGAGAACGAGCAGTACTTC,TRBD1,-,TRBJ2-7,TRBV18
CASSLWQGNEKLFF,TGTGCCAGCAGTTTATGGCAGGGGAATGAAAAACTGTTTTTT,-,-,TRBJ1-4,TRBV27
CASKPQTGFTSGNTIYF,TGTGCCAGTAAACCGCAGACAGGATTCACCTCTGGAAACACCATATATTTT,-,few,TRBJ1-3,TRBV19
CASSLLSGAGYEQYF,TGTGCCAGCAGTTTACTCTCAGGGGCCGGCTACGAGCAGTACTTC,-,-,TRBJ2-7,TRBV28
CASRQGPSGNTIYF,TGTGCCTCTCGACAGGGGCCGTCTGGAAACACCATATATTTT,TRBD1,few,TRBJ1-3,TRBV9
CASSLASGRSGEQYF,TGTGCCAGCAGCTTGGCTAGCGGGAGGTCGGGCGAGCAGTACTTC,TRBD2,-,TRBJ2-7,TRBV5-4
CASSWDRGSDEQFF,TGCGCCAGCAGTTGGGACAGGGGCAGCGATGAGCAGTTCTTC,TRBD1,-,TRBJ2-1,TRBV5-1
CASSEAAMRGRGSYEQYF,TGTGCCAGCAGTGAAGCGGCGATGAGAGGGCGGGGATCCTACGAGCAGTACTTC,-,-,TRBJ2-7,TRBV2
CASSLGGGREGYEQYF,TGTGCCAGCAGCTTAGGTGGGGGGCGGGAGGGCTACGAGCAGTACTTC,TRBD2,-,TRBJ2-7,TRBV7-3
CASSPVPAGGWETQYF,TGTGCCAGCTCACCGGTCCCAGCGGGAGGTTGGGAGACCCAGTACTTC,TRBD2,-,TRBJ2-5,TRBV18
CASSYGQGRSNYGYTF,TGTGCCAGCAGCTACGGACAGGGACGTTCTAACTATGGCTACACCTTC,TRBD1,-,TRBJ1-2,TRBV7-2
CASSRIQGAGGSTDTQYF,TGTGCCAGCAGCCGGATACAGGGAGCGGGAGGTAGCACAGATACGCAGTATTTT,TRBD2,-,TRBJ2-3,TRBV7-2
CASSAQRGGEKLFF,TGTGCCAGTAGCGCCCAAAGGGGAGGGGAAAAACTGTTTTTT,-,-,TRBJ1-4,TRBV19
CSVEGLAGLYNEQFF,TGCAGCGTCGAGGGACTAGCGGGACTCTACAATGAGCAGTTCTTC,TRBD2,-,TRBJ2-1,TRBV29-1
CASSKDRNQPQHF,TGTGCCAGCAGCAAAGACAGAAATCAGCCCCAGCATTTT,-,-,TRBJ1-5,TRBV5-5
CASSLHPQYNEQFF,TGCGCCAGCAGCTTGCATCCCCAATACAATGAGCAGTTCTTC,-,-,TRBJ2-1,TRBV5-1
CASSKYRGSAGELFF,TGTGCCAGTAGTAAATACAGGGGATCGGCCGGGGAGCTGTTTTTT,TRBD1,-,TRBJ2-2,TRBV19
CASSLPPGQQETQYF,TGCGCCAGCAGCTTGCCTCCGGGACAACAAGAGACCCAGTACTTC,-,-,TRBJ2-5,TRBV5-1
CASSSPRILTGDYTEAFF,TGTGCCAGCAGTTCTCCAAGAATACTAACAGGGGATTATACTGAAGCTTTCTTT,TRBD1,-,TRBJ1-1,TRBV27
CASSIWAGGPQHF,TGTGCCAGTAGTATTTGGGCGGGAGGGCCCCAGCATTTT,-,-,TRBJ1-5,TRBV19
CASSLSKPGQAPGGQFF,TGTGCCAGCAGCTTATCAAAACCGGGACAGGCCCCGGGGGGGCAGTTCTTC,-,-,TRBJ2-1,TRBV7-8